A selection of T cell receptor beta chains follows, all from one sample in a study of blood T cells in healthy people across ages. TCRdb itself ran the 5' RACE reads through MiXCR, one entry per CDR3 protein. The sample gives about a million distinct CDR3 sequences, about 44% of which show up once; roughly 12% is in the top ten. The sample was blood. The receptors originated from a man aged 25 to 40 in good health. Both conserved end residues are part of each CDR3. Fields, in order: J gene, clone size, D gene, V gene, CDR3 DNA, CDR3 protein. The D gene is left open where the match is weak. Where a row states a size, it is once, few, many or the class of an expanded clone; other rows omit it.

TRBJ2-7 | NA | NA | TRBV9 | TGTGCCAGCAGCGGCTTTCCGGAGGGTGTCTACGAGCAGTACTTC | CASSGFPEGVYEQYF
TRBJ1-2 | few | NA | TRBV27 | TGTGCCAGCAGTTACAGGGAAGGAGGGGCCTATGGCTACACCTTC | CASSYREGGAYGYTF
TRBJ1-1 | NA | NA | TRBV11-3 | TGTGCCAGCAGCTTAGCCCTGGCAAGGAACGCTGAAGCTTTCTTT | CASSLALARNAEAFF
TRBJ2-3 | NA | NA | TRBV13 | TGTGTCAGCAGCCCTAGTACGTCTAGCACAGATACGCAGTATTTT | CVSSPSTSSTDTQYF
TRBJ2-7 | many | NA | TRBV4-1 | TGCGCCAGCAGCCAACTGCACAGAAGCCATTCTTCGACCTTCTCCTACGAGCAGTACTTC | CASSQLHRSHSSTFSYEQYF
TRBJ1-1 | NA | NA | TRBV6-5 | TGTGCCAGCAGTTACTCCAGCGACACTCGAAACACTGAAGCTTTCTTT | CASSYSSDTRNTEAFF
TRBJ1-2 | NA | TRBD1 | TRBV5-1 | TGCGCCAGCAGCTCCAGGGGGCGAACTGCAAAGCCTGTGTATGGCTACACCTTC | CASSSRGRTAKPVYGYTF
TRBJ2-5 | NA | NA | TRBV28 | TGTGCCAGCAGTTTTGGGGGGGGCCAAACGGAGACCCAGTACTTC | CASSFGGGQTETQYF
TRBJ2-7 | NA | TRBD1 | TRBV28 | TGTGCCACCTTTGGACAGGGGAGATACGAGCAGTACTTC | CATFGQGRYEQYF
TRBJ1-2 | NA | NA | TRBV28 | TGTGCCAGCAGTTCGCCCCCCGGGGGATCGAACTATGGCTACACCTTC | CASSSPPGGSNYGYTF
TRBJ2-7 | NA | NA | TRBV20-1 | TGCACCGCAGGGGCGCGCGAGCAGTACTTC | CTAGAREQYF
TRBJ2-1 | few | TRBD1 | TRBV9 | TGTGCCAGCAGCTCTCTAGGACAGGGTCCCTACAATGAGCAGTTCTTC | CASSSLGQGPYNEQFF
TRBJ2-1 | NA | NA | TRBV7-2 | TGTGCCAGCAGCTTAGTGGAGGGGAAATACAATGAGCAGTTCTTC | CASSLVEGKYNEQFF
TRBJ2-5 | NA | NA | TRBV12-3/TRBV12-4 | TGTGCCAGCAGTCAACTAGCTTCAGAGACCCAGTACTTC | CASSQLASETQYF
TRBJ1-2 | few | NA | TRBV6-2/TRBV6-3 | TGTGCCAGCAGTTCCATAGCCACCCGGGCCATTGGCTACACCTTC | CASSSIATRAIGYTF
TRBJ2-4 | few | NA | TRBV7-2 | TGTGCCAGCAGCTTAGCGATAGGGATGAACATTCAGTACTTC | CASSLAIGMNIQYF
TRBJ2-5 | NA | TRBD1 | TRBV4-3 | TGCGCCAGCAGCGACACAACGGACAGGATAGTGGAGACCCAGTACTTC | CASSDTTDRIVETQYF
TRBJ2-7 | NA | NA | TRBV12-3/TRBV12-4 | TGTGCCAGCAGATTAAGAACACACGAGCAGTACTTC | CASRLRTHEQYF
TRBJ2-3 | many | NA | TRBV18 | TGTGCCAGCTCACCAAGGAGGGAAATAGATACGCAGTATTTT | CASSPRREIDTQYF
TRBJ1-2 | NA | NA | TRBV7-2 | TGTGCCAGCAGACAACAGAGGGGTCTGGATCGGGGCTACACCTTC | CASRQQRGLDRGYTF
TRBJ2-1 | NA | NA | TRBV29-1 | TGCAGCATCGATGACAGGCGCAACAATGAGCAGTTCTTC | CSIDDRRNNEQFF
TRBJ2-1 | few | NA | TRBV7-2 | TGTGCCAGCAGCTTAAGGCTTGGGGATGAGCAGTTCTTC | CASSLRLGDEQFF
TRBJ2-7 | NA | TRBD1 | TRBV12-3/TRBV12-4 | TGTGCCAGCAGTTTAGTAAACAGGGGAACGGTCGAGCAGTACTTC | CASSLVNRGTVEQYF
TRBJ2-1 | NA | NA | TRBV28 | TGTGCCAGCAGGCTGATGGGGGGCGGCGAGTTCTTC | CASRLMGGGEFF
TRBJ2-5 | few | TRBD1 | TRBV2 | TGTGCCAGCAGTGATAGGGGGCTACCTACAGAGACCCAGTACTTC | CASSDRGLPTETQYF
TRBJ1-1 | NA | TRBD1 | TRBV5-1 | TGCGCCAGCAGGACAGGGGTGACCACTGAAGCTTTCTTT | CASRTGVTTEAFF
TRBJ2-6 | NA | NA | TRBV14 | TGTGCCAGCAGCCGCGGGGTTAGTGGGGCCAACGTCCTGACTTTC | CASSRGVSGANVLTF
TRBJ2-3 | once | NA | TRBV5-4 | TGTGCCAGCAGCTTCGGGGGCTTAGGCACAGATACGCAGTATTTT | CASSFGGLGTDTQYF
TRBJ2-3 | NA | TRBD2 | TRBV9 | TGTGCCAGCGGCTCAGCGAGGAGCGGGGGGGCCAGAGATACGCAGTATTTT | CASGSARSGGARDTQYF
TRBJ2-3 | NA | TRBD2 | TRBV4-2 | TGTGCCAGCAGCTTTGGACTAGCGGGGGACACAGATACGCAGTATTTT | CASSFGLAGDTDTQYF
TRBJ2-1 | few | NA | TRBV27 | TGTGCCAGCAGTCCAGGTGATTGGCAGGTGGCACGAGGTGAGCAGTTCTTC | CASSPGDWQVARGEQFF
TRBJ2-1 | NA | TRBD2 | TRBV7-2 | TGTGCCAGCAGCTTTGATGGCGGGGGGGCCCATGAGCAGTTCTTC | CASSFDGGGAHEQFF
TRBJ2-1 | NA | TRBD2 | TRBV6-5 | TGTGCCAGCAGTCTAGCGGAACAAGAGACCCAGTTCTTC | CASSLAEQETQFF
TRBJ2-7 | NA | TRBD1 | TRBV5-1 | TGCGCCAGCAGCTTGTGGGACAGGGGTTCCTACGAGCAGTACTTC | CASSLWDRGSYEQYF
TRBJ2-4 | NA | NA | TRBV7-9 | TGTGCCAGCAGGCCCAGAGAAGTCGGGGTATCCAAAAACATTCAGTACTTC | CASRPREVGVSKNIQYF
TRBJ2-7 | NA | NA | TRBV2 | TGTGCCAGCAGGATGACAGCAACCTACGAGCAGTACTTC | CASRMTATYEQYF
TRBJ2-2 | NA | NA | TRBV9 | TGTGCCAGCAGCCCCACACGGAACACCGGGGAGCTGTTTTTT | CASSPTRNTGELFF
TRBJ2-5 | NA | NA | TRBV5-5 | TGTGCCAGCAGCTTTTGGGCCCAAGAGACCCAGTACTTC | CASSFWAQETQYF
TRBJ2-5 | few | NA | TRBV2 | TGTGCCAGCAGTCTAGGACAGCTCGGCCAAGAGACCCAGTACTTC | CASSLGQLGQETQYF
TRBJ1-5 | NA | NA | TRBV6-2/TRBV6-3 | TGTGCCAGCAGTACCGGACGGAGGCGGCCCCAGCATTTT | CASSTGRRRPQHF